Below are 15 T cell receptor beta chains sequenced from a single sample in a study of cytomegalovirus exposure and HLA in healthy donors. PCR primers comprised 60 Vbeta and 13 Jbeta primers. Assay used: immunoSEQ multiplex PCR; TCRdb lists only in-frame clones, some missing. This table lists 200,000 or so clones. Material for sequencing was PBMCs. The source of these receptors is a boy aged 10-17 years in good health and CMV-seronegative.

The chain carries TRBV10-1 and TRBJ1-2, with 10 positions matching TRBD1. The CDR3 has 14 residues. Germline V CDR1 and CDR2: WNHNN, SYGVQD (reference sequence). V was clipped by 3 bases and J by 13 bases; unmatched bases: 11. In DNA, the CDR3 is TGCGCCAGCAGTGATGGGACAGGGGTTTCAATCCCCACCTTC. Translating gives CASSDGTGVSIPTF.

The genes are TRBV4-2 and TRBJ2-3, with 9 nucleotides matching TRBD2. From germline, CDR1 is LGHNA and CDR2 YNFKEQ. The V gene end was trimmed by 0 bases and the J gene end by 8 bases; junction bases not matched to a gene: 18. CDR3 length equals 19 residues. CDR3 loop: CASSQDGGPSGGAGGTQYF. The CDR3 DNA sequence: TGTGCCAGCAGCCAAGATGGGGGTCCAAGTGGCGGAGCGGGGGGTACGCAGTATTTT.

V and J are TRBV13 and TRBJ1-2; D gene unclear. This CDR3 is built from 15 residues. The V end was cut by 5 bases, the J end by 5 bases, with 18 bases between. CDR1 is PRHDT, CDR2 FYEKMQ, per germline (reference sequence). CDR3 DNA sequence: TGTGCCAGCAGCCCCCAGCTTAGCGCGGGATATGGCTACACCTTC. Its translation: CASSPQLSAGYGYTF.

The chain carries TRBV15 and TRBJ2-5; D gene unclear. In germline, CDR1 is LNHNV, CDR2 YYDKDF (reference sequence). Trimming pared 5 bases from V and 2 bases from J, leaving 9 bases between. The CDR3 runs to 13 residues. CDR3 DNA sequence: TGTGCCACCAGCTCGCGGAGTCAAGAGACCCAGTACTTC. This sequence encodes CATSSRSQETQYF.

The chain joins TRBV7-6 to TRBJ1-1; D perhaps matches TRBD1 (5 bases). V lost 5 bases to trimming and J lost 5 bases, with 15 bases between them. The CDR3 sequence is 14 residues long. Germline CDR1 reads SGHVS; CDR2 reads FNYEAQ. As DNA, the CDR3 is TGTGCCAGCAGCCCTGGGGCTGACGGGACTGAAGCTTTCTTT. Its protein product is CASSPGADGTEAFF.

This chain joins TRBV7-9 and TRBJ1-1, with D uncertain. The CDR3 extends over 11 amino acids. V was pared by 4 bases and J by 6 bases, with 6 bases between. The germline V gene has CDR1 SEHNR and CDR2 FQNEAQ (reference sequence). The CDR3 region has the DNA TGTGCCAGCAGCTCGTATCCTGAAGCTTTCTTT. It specifies CASSSYPEAFF. The entire variable domain, with the rest obtained from reference TRBV7-9 and TRBJ1-1, is as follows: DTGVSQNPRHKITKRGQNVTFRCDPISEHNRLYWYRQTLGQGPEFLTYFQNEAQLEKSRLLSDRFSAERPKGSFSTLEIQRTEQGDSAMYLCASSSYPEAFFGQGTRLTVV.

The chain couples TRBV27 to TRBJ1-6; D ambiguous. Trimming removed 3 bases at V and 5 bases at J, with 8 bases between. This CDR3 has 14 residues. In germline, CDR1 is MNHEY, CDR2 SMNVEV (reference sequence). The CDR3 sequence is CASSFRQDNSPLHF. The CDR3 DNA reads as TGTGCCAGCAGTTTCCGGCAGGATAATTCACCCCTCCACTTT.

This chain connects TRBV19 to TRBJ2-1, with TRBD1 matching 12 bases. Germline V gene lookup returns CDR1 LNHDA and CDR2 SQIVND (reference sequence). The V segment lost 7 bases and the J segment 7 bases; nucleotides outside the gene matches: 11. This CDR3 is 16 amino acids long. DNA for the CDR3: TGTGCCAGTATGCATATTGGGACAGGGGGCATGAATGAGCAGTTCTTC. Its translation: CASMHIGTGGMNEQFF.

The rearrangement links TRBV4-1 to TRBJ1-5, with unresolved D. Germline V lookup: CDR1 MGHRA, CDR2 YSYEKL. V lost 0 bases, J lost 0 bases, and 9 bases lay in between. This CDR3 has 16 amino acids. The CDR3 nucleotides are TGCGCCAGCAGCCAAGAACTCAGGAATAGCAATCAGCCCCAGCATTTT. Its protein is CASSQELRNSNQPQHF.

The rearrangement joins TRBV30 to TRBJ1-2; D is ambiguous. CDR3 size: 13 residues. CDR1 and CDR2 (germline): GTSNPN, SVGIG (reference sequence). Trimming removed 0 bases from V and 3 bases from J, with 8 bases in between. In nucleotides, the CDR3 is TGTGCCTGGAGTGTACGACTGGACTATGGCTACACCTTC. Encoded protein: CAWSVRLDYGYTF.

Worth noting for this clone: Other DNA sequences in this specimen translate into the identical CDR3. This sequence joins TRBV4-1 and TRBJ1-2; possible D gene TRBD1, 5 bases. The CDR3 extends over 13 amino acids. The V and J ends lost 0 bases and 4 bases respectively, with 6 bases between them. CDR1 and CDR2 from the germline V gene are MGHRA and YSYEKL. The CDR3 loop reads CASSQDRAYGYTF. The CDR3 nucleotides are TGCGCCAGCAGCCAAGACAGGGCCTATGGCTACACCTTC.

This chain uses TRBV11-2 with TRBJ2-3, with TRBD2 matching over 10 bases. After removal of 3 bases from V and 2 bases from J, the junction contained 2 bases not matched to a gene. The CDR3 loop spans 15 amino acids. Looked up from germline, CDR1 is SGHAT and CDR2 is FQNNGV. CDR3 nucleotide sequence: TGTGCCAGCAGCTTCACTAGCGGGGTCACAGATACGCAGTATTTT. It translates to CASSFTSGVTDTQYF.

The chain combines TRBV5-4 with TRBJ2-3; 7 bases match TRBD2. This CDR3 comprises 17 residues. Germline CDR1 reads SGHNT; CDR2 reads YYREEE (reference sequence). J lost 0 bases, V lost 4 bases, and 11 bases had no gene match. The CDR3 DNA is TGTGCCAGCAGCCCTCCGCCTAGCGGCTCTAGCACAGATACGCAGTATTTT. Its protein product is CASSPPPSGSSTDTQYF.

For the CDR3, the DNA is TGCGCCAGCAGCCACGCCCTGACAGGGAATTGGGCACCCCTCCACTTT. The encoded protein is CASSHALTGNWAPLHF. V gene TRBV4-1 combines with J gene TRBJ1-6; 7 nucleotides line up with TRBD1. The V and J ends lost 3 bases and 11 bases, in that order; junction bases with no gene match: 13. CDR1 MGHRA and CDR2 YSYEKL come from the germline V gene. The CDR3 has 16 amino acids.

A remark on this clone: Distinct nucleotide sequences in the sample also encode this CDR3. This chain connects TRBV19 to TRBJ1-5, with D hard to call. The V end lost 1 base, the J end lost 6 bases, and 4 bases lay between the germline ends. The germline V gene encodes CDR1 LNHDA and CDR2 SQIVND (reference sequence). This CDR3 region has 12 residues. The chain's CDR3 is CASSIGSQPQHF. The CDR3 region has the DNA TGTGCCAGTAGTATAGGGAGTCAGCCCCAGCATTTT.